Below are 27 T cell receptor beta chains sequenced from a single sample in a study of blood T cells in healthy people across ages. Next came a second PCR, run for about 7 to 12 cycles, which used a sample-barcoded 5' primer along with a J-beta primer mix. From the 5' RACE reads, TCRdb called clonotypes with MiXCR, one entry per CDR3 protein. Here the sample spans roughly 700,000 distinct CDR3 sequences, approximately 50% being singletons. The sample comprised blood. These receptors were obtained from an older woman in good health.

This chain links TRBV7-9 with TRBJ2-7, with a tentative D call TRBD1 (6 bases). V gave up 1 base and J gave up 2 bases, with 9 bases separating them. The V gene's germline CDR1 is SEHNR and CDR2 FQNEAQ (reference sequence). CDR3 length: 14 amino acids. The CDR3 is CASSLEGDPYEQYF. CDR3 nucleotide sequence: TGTGCCAGCAGCTTAGAGGGGGACCCCTACGAGCAGTACTTC.

This clonotype occurred a few times. The chain uses TRBV12-3 or TRBV12-4 and TRBJ2-7; TRBD1 agrees at 7 bases. The CDR3 loop spans 14 amino acids. Losses at the gene ends were 5 bases for V and 4 bases for J; bases not matched to a gene: 8. The CDR3 loop reads CASSETGVWYEQYF. The CDR3 DNA sequence: TGTGCCAGCAGTGAAACAGGGGTTTGGTACGAGCAGTACTTC.

The V gene is TRBV4-3, the J gene TRBJ2-1; 7 positions match TRBD1. The V gene end was trimmed by 8 bases and the J gene end by 6 bases; junction bases not matched to a gene: 16. The length of the CDR3 is 16 residues. CDR1 and CDR2 (germline): LGHNA, YSLEER. CDR3 DNA sequence: TGCGCCAGCTCCCCCAGCCACGGGACAGCTCTCAATGAGCAGTTCTTC. This codes for CASSPSHGTALNEQFF.

The chain links TRBV6-5 to TRBJ2-3; TRBD2 might be the D (7 bases). The V gene lost 2 bases and the J gene lost 0 bases, with 9 bases spanning the gap. The CDR3 length is 15 residues. Germline CDR1 is MNHEY and CDR2 is SVGAGI. CDR3 in amino acids: CASSYEGGSTDTQYF. CDR3 nucleotides: TGTGCCAGCAGTTACGAGGGGGGGAGCACAGATACGCAGTATTTT.

This chain links TRBV7-2 with TRBJ1-2, with 9 bases fitting TRBD1. V shed 4 bases, J shed 13 bases, and the junction held 13 bases outside the gene matches. The CDR3 has 14 amino acids. The V gene's germline CDR1 is SGHTA and CDR2 FQGNSA. CDR3: CASSSESRDRARTF. CDR3 bases: TGTGCCAGCAGCTCCGAGTCCCGGGACAGGGCCCGCACCTTC.

This chain's CDR3 is CSARAANQETQYF. For the CDR3, the DNA is TGCAGTGCTAGAGCGGCGAACCAAGAGACCCAGTACTTC. The chain joins TRBV20-1 to TRBJ2-5; no firm D call. Trimming took off 1 base at V and 0 bases at J, with 6 bases between the two ends. This CDR3 has 13 amino acids. Per the germline V gene, CDR1 is DFQATT and CDR2 is SNEGSKA (reference sequence).

This clonotype was counted between two and nine times. V usage is TRBV3-1 and J usage is TRBJ2-6; D possibly corresponds to TRBD1 (6 bases). The CDR3 has 16 residues. The ends were cut back, 0 bases at V and 2 bases at J, with 8 bases in the middle. Germline values: CDR1 LGHDT, CDR2 YNNKEL (reference sequence). This CDR3 is CASSQERTAGANVLTF. CDR3 nucleotides: TGTGCCAGCAGCCAAGAGAGGACAGCTGGGGCCAACGTCCTGACTTTC.

V gene TRBV21-1 combines with J gene TRBJ1-1. TRBV21-1 is marked as a pseudogene. This CDR3 has 14 amino acids. The CDR3 nucleotides are TGTGCCAGCAGCAGAGGGAACATGAACACTGAAGCTTTCTTT. It is translated as CASSRGNMNTEAFF.

A few counts support this clonotype. The J gene is TRBJ2-3, the V gene TRBV9; TRBD2 agrees at 9 bases. The CDR3 covers 15 residues. V shed 1 base and J 4 bases; nucleotides not matched to a gene: 4. Per germline, CDR1 SGDLS and CDR2 YYNGEE. The CDR3 DNA reads as TGTGCCAGCAGCGTATTAGCGGGAGAGTCAGATACGCAGTATTTT. Protein: CASSVLAGESDTQYF.

The chain carries TRBV9 and TRBJ2-7; TRBD1 is a possible D gene (5 bases). V lost 0 bases to trimming and J lost 7 bases, with 26 bases between them. This CDR3 has 18 residues. Germline CDR1 is SGDLS and CDR2 is YYNGEE. CDR3 nucleotides: TGTGCCAGCAGCGTAGCTTCGACAGCCTTCCTCTCCTACAATGAGCAGTACTTC. Translation: CASSVASTAFLSYNEQYF. Supplemented by reference TRBV9 and TRBJ2-7, the full variable domain reads DSGVTQTPKHLITATGQRVTLRCSPRSGDLSVYWYQQSLDQGLQFLIQYYNGEERAKGNILERFSAQQFPDLHSELNLSSLELGDSALYFCASSVASTAFLSYNEQYFGPGTRLTVT.

In this sample, this clonotype turned up a few times. The chain uses TRBV7-2 and TRBJ2-5; 7 bases match TRBD2. The trim removed 2 bases at V and 0 bases at J, leaving 0 bases unmatched. The CDR3 covers 14 residues. Per the germline V gene, CDR1 is SGHTA and CDR2 is FQGNSA. As DNA, the CDR3 is TGTGCCAGCAGCTTAAGCGGGAACCAAGAGACCCAGTACTTC. Amino acids: CASSLSGNQETQYF. Filled out from reference TRBV7-2 and TRBJ2-5, the complete variable domain reads GAGVSQSPSNKVTEKGKDVELRCDPISGHTALYWYRQSLGQGLEFLIYFQGNSAPDKSGLPSDRFSAERTGGSVSTLTIQRTQQEDSAVYLCASSLSGNQETQYFGPGTRLLVL.

The chain recombines TRBV2 with TRBJ2-5; 9 bases agree with TRBD2. The germline V gene encodes CDR1 SNHLY and CDR2 FYNNEI. This CDR3 is built from 12 residues. The CDR3 sequence is CGGEGLAGTQYF. The CDR3 nucleotides read TGTGGGGGCGAGGGACTAGCAGGGACCCAGTACTTC.

This clonotype was counted at least ten times. This chain connects TRBV27 to TRBJ2-1; D tentatively fits TRBD1 or TRBD2 (5 bases each). Germline V lookup: CDR1 MNHEY, CDR2 SMNVEV (reference sequence). The CDR3 has 12 amino acids. V lost 6 bases and J 8 bases, leaving 11 bases between the germline ends. CDR3 sequence (DNA): TGTGCCAGCAGCAAAAGAGGGGATGAGCAGTTCTTC. This codes for CASSKRGDEQFF.

This clonotype has just a few counts. J is TRBJ2-4 and V is TRBV18; D is possibly TRBD2 (5 bases). The J call is in doubt because the DNA end fits TRBJ2-7 better. This CDR3 has 16 amino acids. Germline V gives CDR1 KGHSH, CDR2 LQKENI. The CDR3 nucleotides are TGTGCCAGCTCACCCCGACGTGGAAACCCTCGGGGCGAGCAGTACTTC. Its translation is CASSPRRGNPRGEQYF.

V gene TRBV4-2 combines with J gene TRBJ2-7; 9 bases are a match to TRBD2. CDR1 and CDR2 from the germline V gene are LGHNA and YNFKEQ. CDR3 length: 17 residues. V was pared by 4 bases and J by 7 bases, with 17 bases of the junction left unmatched. The CDR3 DNA reads as TGTGCCAGCAGCCTCAAGAGGCGGGGTAGCGGGAGCGGTGAGCAGTACTTC. Its protein product is CASSLKRRGSGSGEQYF.

The genes are TRBV4-2 and TRBJ2-1; 13 nucleotides line up with TRBD2. The DNA end is more similar to TRBJ2-7, so the J call may be wrong. This CDR3 is built from 17 residues. CDR1 and CDR2 from the germline V gene are LGHNA and YNFKEQ. CDR3 sequence reads: CASSQEGTSGKYNEQYF. CDR3 DNA: TGTGCCAGCAGCCAAGAAGGGACTAGCGGGAAATACAATGAGCAGTACTTC.

This clonotype was observed at least ten times. The chain is built from TRBV7-2 and TRBJ2-7; 8 nucleotides agree with TRBD2. CDR3 size: 14 residues. The germline V gene has CDR1 SGHTA and CDR2 FQGNSA. The V and J ends lost 6 bases and 3 bases, in that order; junction bases with no gene match: 7. CDR3 in DNA: TGTGCCAGCAGGCGGGGGGATACGAACTACGAGCAGTACTTC. Amino acid sequence: CASRRGDTNYEQYF.

This clonotype came up a few times. The V and J genes are TRBV24-1 and TRBJ2-3, with TRBD2 matching 12 bases. The V segment lost 11 bases and the J segment 6 bases; nucleotides outside the gene matches: 5. The germline CDR1 and CDR2 sequences are KGHDR and SFDVKD. The CDR3 covers 13 residues. DNA for the CDR3: TGTGCCATCGGACTAGCGGGAATGGATACGCAGTATTTT. It yields the protein CAIGLAGMDTQYF.

The V and J genes are TRBV7-2 and TRBJ2-5; 9 nucleotides agree with TRBD2. Trimming at V came to 2 bases and at J to 11 bases, leaving 9 bases not matched to a gene. From germline, CDR1 is SGHTA and CDR2 FQGNSA. The CDR3 length is 14 residues. DNA for the CDR3: TGTGCCAGCAGCTTACCAGCGGGAGGTAATGAGCAGTACTTC. Encoded protein: CASSLPAGGNEQYF.

The chain couples TRBV2 to TRBJ1-2; D is uncertain. Trimming stripped 6 bases from V and 4 bases from J, with 9 bases between. This CDR3 comprises 12 residues. The germline V gene has CDR1 SNHLY and CDR2 FYNNEI. As DNA, the CDR3 is TGTGCCAGCAGGGTCGTTTCCTATGGCTACACCTTC. Amino acid sequence: CASRVVSYGYTF. The entire variable domain, with the rest obtained from reference TRBV2 and TRBJ1-2, is as follows: EPEVTQTPSHQVTQMGQEVILRCVPISNHLYFYWYRQILGQKVEFLVSFYNNEISEKSEIFDDQFSVERPDGSNFTLKIRSTKLEDSAMYFCASRVVSYGYTFGSGTRLTVV.

The chain joins TRBV4-1 to TRBJ2-6, with TRBD2 matching over 13 bases. The CDR3 has 20 residues. Per germline, CDR1 MGHRA and CDR2 YSYEKL. V shed 1 base and J 0 bases; nucleotides not matched to a gene: 6. The CDR3 DNA sequence: TGCGCCAGCAGCCAAGCTCCGGGACTAGCGGGGTCCTCTGGGGCCAACGTCCTGACTTTC. Its protein product is CASSQAPGLAGSSGANVLTF.

The chain links TRBV20-1 to TRBJ2-5; no definite D call. V was cut by 0 bases and J by 11 bases, with 19 bases left in between. CDR3 length: 14 amino acids. The germline V gene encodes CDR1 DFQATT and CDR2 SNEGSKA (reference sequence). In DNA form, the CDR3 reads TGCAGTGCTAGAGAAACCGTCTCCTACAATGAGCAGTACTTC. Protein product: CSARETVSYNEQYF.

The CDR3 region is CASSKIAENYGYTF. CDR3 DNA: TGTGCCAGCAGCAAAATTGCAGAGAACTATGGCTACACCTTC. The genes are TRBV3-1 and TRBJ1-2; D not certain. This CDR3 spans 14 amino acids. V was clipped by 5 bases and J by 2 bases, with 12 bases between them. Germline V gene data show CDR1 as LGHDT and CDR2 as YNNKEL (reference sequence).

As for this clonotype: A junction boundary mismatches the germline segment, possibly from a read error. J is TRBJ1-2 and V is TRBV4-1; maybe TRBD1 (6 bases). Germline V gene sequence: CDR1 MGHRA, CDR2 YSYEKL. The CDR3 covers 15 residues. CDR3 nucleotide sequence: TGCGCCAGCGGCCAGGGGAAGCCGGGGAACTATGGCTACACCTTC. It yields the protein CASGQGKPGNYGYTF.

This clonotype was found many times. The V call is TRBV7-9, the J call TRBJ2-3; 8 positions match TRBD2. The CDR3 consists of 18 residues. The V gene end was trimmed by 0 bases and the J gene end by 1 base; junction bases not matched to a gene: 9. Germline V gives CDR1 SEHNR, CDR2 FQNEAQ (reference sequence). This CDR3 is CASSLARTGGPRTDTQYF. In DNA form, the CDR3 reads TGTGCCAGCAGCTTAGCGCGAACGGGAGGGCCCCGCACAGATACGCAGTATTTT.

The chain joins TRBV6-6 to TRBJ2-7; 8 bases line up with TRBD2. Germline-derived CDR1 and CDR2 are MNHNY and SVGAGI (reference sequence). The CDR3 length is 15 residues. Trimming cost V 5 bases and J 0 bases; bases outside gene matches: 6. The CDR3 sequence: CASSSGLASSYEQYF. As DNA, the CDR3 is TGTGCCAGCAGTAGCGGACTAGCCTCCTCCTACGAGCAGTACTTC.

This clonotype has just a few counts. The J gene is TRBJ2-1, the V gene TRBV6-5; 9 bases agree with TRBD2. Germline CDR1 reads MNHEY; CDR2 reads SVGAGI. The CDR3 runs 15 residues. J gave up 8 bases and V 3 bases, and 8 bases lay outside the gene matches. The CDR3 sequence is CASSYAGGPLDEQFF. The CDR3 bases are TGTGCCAGCAGTTATGCGGGAGGGCCCCTGGATGAGCAGTTCTTC.